The T cell receptor beta chain under discussion was sequenced for a study of blood T cell repertoires in COVID-19. Background on the study: The study drew acute and convalescent COVID-19 samples from the United States, Italy and Spain. T cells, B-cell-depleted T cells, or PBMCs provided the cDNA or gDNA that served as material.

V lost 8 bases, J lost 2 bases, and 9 bases lay in between. The CDR3 runs to 12 residues. TCRdb keeps only in-frame clones here, not all; method: immunoSEQ multiplex PCR. Altogether approximately 110,000 clones are present, around 84% being singletons, with the ten largest covering approximately 8.1%. Sequencing input: peripheral blood. The V gene is TRBV12-3 or TRBV12-4, the J gene TRBJ1-2, with D uncertain. This TCR was sampled from a woman in her 40s with acute or convalescent COVID-19. The CDR3 protein is CASATSNYGYTF. Here the CDR3 DNA reads TGTGCCAGCGCTACGTCAAACTATGGCTACACCTTC.